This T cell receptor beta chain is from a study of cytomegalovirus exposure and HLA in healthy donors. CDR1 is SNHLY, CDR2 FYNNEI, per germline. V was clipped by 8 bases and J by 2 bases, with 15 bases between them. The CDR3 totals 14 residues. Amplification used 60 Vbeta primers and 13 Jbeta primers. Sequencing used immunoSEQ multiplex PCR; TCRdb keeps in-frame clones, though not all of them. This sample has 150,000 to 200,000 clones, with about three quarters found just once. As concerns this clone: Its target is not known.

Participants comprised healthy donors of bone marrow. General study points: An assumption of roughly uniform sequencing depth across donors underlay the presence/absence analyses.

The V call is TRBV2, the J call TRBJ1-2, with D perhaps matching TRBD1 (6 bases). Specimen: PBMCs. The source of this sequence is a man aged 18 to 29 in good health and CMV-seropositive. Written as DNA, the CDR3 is TGTGCCAGCCTTAGGGACATGGGAAACTATGGCTACACCTTC. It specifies CASLRDMGNYGYTF. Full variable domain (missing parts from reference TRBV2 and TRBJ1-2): EPEVTQTPSHQVTQMGQEVILRCVPISNHLYFYWYRQILGQKVEFLVSFYNNEISEKSEIFDDQFSVERPDGSNFTLKIRSTKLEDSAMYFCASLRDMGNYGYTFGSGTRLTVV.